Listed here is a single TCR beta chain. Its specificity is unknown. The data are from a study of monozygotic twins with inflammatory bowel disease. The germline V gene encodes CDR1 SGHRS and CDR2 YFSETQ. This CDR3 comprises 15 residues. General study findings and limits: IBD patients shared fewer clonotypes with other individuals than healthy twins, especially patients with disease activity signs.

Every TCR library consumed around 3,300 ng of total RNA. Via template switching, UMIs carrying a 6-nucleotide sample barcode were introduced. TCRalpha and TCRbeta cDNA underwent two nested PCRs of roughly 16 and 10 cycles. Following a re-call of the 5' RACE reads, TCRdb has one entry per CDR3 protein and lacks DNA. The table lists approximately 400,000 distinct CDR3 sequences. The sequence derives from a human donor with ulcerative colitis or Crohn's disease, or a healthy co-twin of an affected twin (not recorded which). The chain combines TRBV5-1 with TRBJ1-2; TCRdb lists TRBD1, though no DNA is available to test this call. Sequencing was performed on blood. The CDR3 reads CASSDRTNSNYGYTF.